One and the same sample provided the 23 T cell receptor beta chains below, sequenced in a study of cytotoxic CD8 clonotypes in ibrutinib-treated CLL (dated by TCRdb to the early 2020s). Library creation used the immunoSEQ multiplex PCR assay. TCRdb carries this immuneACCESS record with in-frame sequences only. Its versions omit some clonotypes, under half of them owing to an unresolved V gene in the studies checked, with the rest unexplained. Within this sample are over 100,000 clones, with approximately 85% of them counted one time only. The leading ten clones occupy roughly 2% of the sample. Interpreted using the paper, the time point label stands for: less than 30 months on ibrutinib. Specimen: PBMCs, collected after 24 months of ibrutinib treatment. All receptors derive from a human donor with chronic lymphocytic leukemia.

V and J are TRBV7-3 and TRBJ1-1, with TRBD1 as a possible D gene (5 bases). This CDR3 has 14 residues. V gave up 1 base and J gave up 0 bases, with 6 bases separating them. Germline V gene data show CDR1 as SGHTA and CDR2 as FQGTGA. Written as DNA, the CDR3 is TGTGCCAGCAGCTTAAACAGGTTGAACACTGAAGCTTTCTTT. It encodes CASSLNRLNTEAFF.

This chain connects TRBV18 to TRBJ2-3; the D gene is possibly TRBD2 (6 bases). Germline loops: CDR1 KGHSH, CDR2 LQKENI. The V end lost 3 bases, the J end lost 4 bases, and 14 bases lay between the germline ends. This CDR3 is 15 amino acids long. Here the CDR3 DNA reads TGTGCCAGCTCACCGGGACTCGGGCGTGCAGATACGCAGTATTTT. Its translation is CASSPGLGRADTQYF. The variable domain in full, with the rest retrieved from reference TRBV18 and TRBJ2-3, is NAGVMQNPRHLVRRRGQEARLRCSPMKGHSHVYWYRQLPEEGLKFMVYLQKENIIDESGMPKERFSAEFPKEGPSILRIQQVVRGDSAAYFCASSPGLGRADTQYFGPGTRLTVL.

The gene calls are TRBV7-6 and TRBJ1-1, with 7 nucleotides matching TRBD1. The CDR3 runs 15 residues. The junction had 6 bases not matched to a gene; V was cut back by 5 bases and J by 0 bases. Germline V lookup: CDR1 SGHVS, CDR2 FNYEAQ. The DNA for the CDR3 is TGTGCCAGCAGCGTCAACAGGGGAATGAACACTGAAGCTTTCTTT. It translates to CASSVNRGMNTEAFF.

The chain employs TRBV5-1 and TRBJ2-1; D might be TRBD2 (6 bases). CDR1 and CDR2 from the germline V gene are SGHRS and YFSETQ. The length of the CDR3 is 13 residues. Trimming pared 4 bases from V and 6 bases from J, leaving 11 bases between. This CDR3 reads CASSRGTTNEQFF. For the CDR3, the DNA is TGCGCCAGCAGCCGCGGGACGACCAATGAGCAGTTCTTC.

Comment on this clone: Distinct nucleotide sequences in the sample also encode this CDR3. V is TRBV28 and J is TRBJ2-7, with 7 bases lining up with TRBD1. Germline V lookup: CDR1 MDHEN, CDR2 SYDVKM. After removal of 5 bases from V and 3 bases from J, the junction contained 7 bases not matched to a gene. The length of the CDR3 is 14 residues. The chain's CDR3 is CASSRRDSLYEQYF. As DNA, the CDR3 is TGTGCCAGCAGTCGCCGGGACAGCCTCTACGAGCAGTACTTC.

This clone occurred once. DNA of the CDR3: TGTGCCAGTAAGGGGGCCTCAGGGGGCTTGGGCACTGAAGCTTTCTTT. It translates to CASKGASGGLGTEAFF. The chain has TRBV19 and TRBJ1-1; 8 positions match TRBD1. Germline values: CDR1 LNHDA, CDR2 SQIVND (reference sequence). The CDR3 length is 16 residues. Losses at the gene ends were 7 bases for V and 4 bases for J; bases not matched to a gene: 14. Variable domain in full (rest from reference TRBV19 and TRBJ1-1): DGGITQSPKYLFRKEGQNVTLSCEQNLNHDAMYWYRQDPGQGLRLIYYSQIVNDFQKGDIAEGYSVSREKKESFPLTVTSAQKNPTAFYLCASKGASGGLGTEAFFGQGTRLTVV.

The V call is TRBV7-2, the J call TRBJ2-1; TRBD2 might be the D (6 bases). Trimming removed 1 base at V and 9 bases at J, with 13 bases between. The CDR3 spans 14 residues. In germline, CDR1 is SGHTA, CDR2 FQGNSA. The CDR3 DNA is TGTGCCAGCAGCTTAGAAACGGGAGTGCGTGAGCAGTTCTTC. Protein: CASSLETGVREQFF. Based on the CDR3 plus reference TRBV7-2 and TRBJ2-1, the full variable domain is GAGVSQSPSNKVTEKGKDVELRCDPISGHTALYWYRQSLGQGLEFLIYFQGNSAPDKSGLPSDRFSAERTGGSVSTLTIQRTQQEDSAVYLCASSLETGVREQFFGPGTRLTVL.

The chain uses TRBV19 and TRBJ2-2; 9 bases map to TRBD2. Trimming cost V 10 bases and J 0 bases; bases outside gene matches: 3. CDR3 length: 14 residues. The germline V gene has CDR1 LNHDA and CDR2 SQIVND (reference sequence). The CDR3 sequence: CATKREANTGELFF. In DNA, the CDR3 is TGTGCCACCAAGCGGGAGGCGAACACCGGGGAGCTGTTTTTT. Drawing the rest from reference TRBV19 and TRBJ2-2, the complete variable domain is DGGITQSPKYLFRKEGQNVTLSCEQNLNHDAMYWYRQDPGQGLRLIYYSQIVNDFQKGDIAEGYSVSREKKESFPLTVTSAQKNPTAFYLCATKREANTGELFFGEGSRLTVL.

This chain joins TRBV27 and TRBJ1-1; 10 bases are shared with TRBD1. V lost 6 bases, J lost 3 bases, and 7 bases stayed unmatched. The germline V gene encodes CDR1 MNHEY and CDR2 SMNVEV (reference sequence). The CDR3 has 15 amino acids. The CDR3 coding sequence is TGTGCCAGCAGGGGGACAGGGGCAGGGGACACTGAAGCTTTCTTT. Translated, it gives CASRGTGAGDTEAFF.

This clone was detected only once. The rearrangement uses TRBV25-1 and TRBJ2-3, with a possible D match to TRBD2 (5 bases). The CDR3 contains 13 residues. V was trimmed by 8 bases and J by 4 bases, leaving 13 bases between them. Germline loops: CDR1 MGHDK, CDR2 SYGVNS. The CDR3 DNA follows: TGTGCCAGCTCCCTCGGGATCGCAGATACGCAGTATTTT. Amino acid sequence: CASSLGIADTQYF.

The chain links TRBV9 to TRBJ2-7, with 10 bases that match TRBD2. This CDR3 has 15 amino acids. V lost 2 bases and J lost 9; bases outside the gene matches: 11. CDR1 SGDLS and CDR2 YYNGEE come from the germline V gene. The CDR3 loop is CASSVSWTSGFGQYF. In nucleotides, the CDR3 is TGTGCCAGCAGCGTTAGTTGGACTAGCGGTTTCGGGCAGTACTTC.

This clone was seen a few times. The V gene is TRBV29-1, the J gene TRBJ2-5; TRBD1 matches 8 bases. The CDR3 extends over 13 amino acids. CDR1 and CDR2 from the germline V gene are SQVTM and ANQGSEA. With 6 bases clipped from V and 4 bases from J, the junction kept 7 bases outside the gene matches. CDR3: CSVTAGGAETQYF. Written as DNA, the CDR3 is TGCAGCGTGACAGCAGGGGGCGCAGAGACCCAGTACTTC.

The chain is built from TRBV6-5 and TRBJ2-2; D gene unclear. The CDR3 covers 11 residues. The V and J ends lost 2 bases and 6 bases respectively, with 1 base between them. Looked up from germline, CDR1 is MNHEY and CDR2 is SVGAGI. The CDR3 sequence is CASSYAGELFF. In nucleotides, the CDR3 is TGTGCCAGCAGTTACGCCGGGGAGCTGTTTTTT.

This chain links TRBV28 with TRBJ2-1; D is possibly TRBD2 (6 bases). This CDR3 contains 13 residues. CDR1 is MDHEN, CDR2 SYDVKM, per germline. The V end lost 6 bases, the J end lost 5 bases, and 11 bases lay between the germline ends. The CDR3 DNA sequence: TGTGCCAGCAGACTAGCAAAGAACAATGAGCAGTTCTTC. It yields the protein CASRLAKNNEQFF.

The chain is built from TRBV10-3 and TRBJ2-3, with 7 bases aligning to TRBD1. This CDR3 is built from 15 residues. With V trimmed by 5 bases and J by 2 bases, 7 bases remained unmatched. The germline CDR1 and CDR2 sequences are ENHRY and SYGVKD. CDR3 coding DNA: TGTGCCATCAGTTCAAGACAGGGCTCCACAGATACGCAGTATTTT. It is translated as CAISSRQGSTDTQYF.

CDR3 loop: CSVGAKNTGELFF. The CDR3 coding sequence is TGCAGCGTTGGAGCGAAAAACACCGGGGAGCTGTTTTTT. This chain joins TRBV29-1 and TRBJ2-2; unclear D gene. V shed 4 bases and J shed 2 bases, with 8 bases lying between them. Per the germline V gene, CDR1 is SQVTM and CDR2 is ANQGSEA. The CDR3 is 13 residues long.

The chain carries TRBV15 and TRBJ2-3, with TRBD1 matching 8 bases. J gave up 5 bases and V 4 bases, and 8 bases lay outside the gene matches. The length of the CDR3 is 15 residues. CDR1 LNHNV and CDR2 YYDKDF come from the germline V gene (reference sequence). The CDR3 nucleotides are TGTGCCACCAGCACCTGGACAGGGAGGTTAGATACGCAGTATTTT. Amino acids: CATSTWTGRLDTQYF.

The gene calls are TRBV7-8 and TRBJ1-2; D gene unclear. The V gene lost 5 bases and the J gene lost 5 bases, with 15 bases spanning the gap. Per the germline V gene, CDR1 is SGHVS and CDR2 is FQNEAQ. The CDR3 loop spans 14 amino acids. The DNA for the CDR3 is TGTGCCAGCAGCGGGTCGACTACCTCATATGGCTACACCTTC. Encoded protein: CASSGSTTSYGYTF. Looking up the rest from reference TRBV7-8 and TRBJ1-2 gives the full variable domain: GAGVSQSPRYKVAKRGQDVALRCDPISGHVSLFWYQQALGQGPEFLTYFQNEAQLDKSGLPSDRFFAERPEGSVSTLKIQRTQQEDSAVYLCASSGSTTSYGYTFGSGTRLTVV.

The V call is TRBV19, the J call TRBJ1-2; D may be TRBD1 (5 bases). V was clipped by 5 bases and J by 2 bases, with 15 bases between them. This CDR3 spans 15 amino acids. The germline CDR1 and CDR2 sequences are LNHDA and SQIVND (reference sequence). The CDR3 region is CASSDGTWRNYGYTF. CDR3 DNA sequence: TGTGCCAGTAGTGACGGGACGTGGCGGAACTATGGCTACACCTTC. Looking up the rest from reference TRBV19 and TRBJ1-2 gives the full variable domain: DGGITQSPKYLFRKEGQNVTLSCEQNLNHDAMYWYRQDPGQGLRLIYYSQIVNDFQKGDIAEGYSVSREKKESFPLTVTSAQKNPTAFYLCASSDGTWRNYGYTFGSGTRLTVV.

As for this clone: Other DNA sequences from this sample encode an identical CDR3 as well. The chain combines TRBV28 with TRBJ1-2, with 8 bases fitting TRBD1. V shed 6 bases and J 1 base; nucleotides not matched to a gene: 4. In germline, CDR1 is MDHEN, CDR2 SYDVKM. The CDR3 loop spans 14 amino acids. CDR3 loop: CASSQGQGNYGYTF. DNA for the CDR3: TGTGCCAGCAGCCAAGGACAGGGTAACTATGGCTACACCTTC.

The chain employs TRBV7-8 and TRBJ1-3; D unclear. Per germline, CDR1 SGHVS and CDR2 FQNEAQ. This CDR3 is built from 12 residues. Trimming cost V 2 bases and J 4 bases, with 3 bases left between them. The CDR3 DNA is TGTGCCAGCAGCTTAATCGGAAACACCATATATTTT. It encodes CASSLIGNTIYF.

V usage is TRBV28 and J usage is TRBJ2-2; D is uncertain. The CDR3 runs to 15 residues. V lost 2 bases, J lost 1 base, and 8 bases lay in between. Germline V gene lookup returns CDR1 MDHEN and CDR2 SYDVKM. The CDR3 sequence is CASSLGDLNTGELFF. DNA of the CDR3: TGTGCCAGCAGTTTAGGAGACTTGAACACCGGGGAGCTGTTTTTT.

The chain recombines TRBV28 with TRBJ2-1; 8 nucleotides line up with TRBD2. Germline CDR1 and CDR2: MDHEN and SYDVKM. Trimming at V came to 9 bases and at J to 4 bases, leaving 11 bases not matched to a gene. The length of the CDR3 is 15 residues. In DNA, the CDR3 is TGTGCCAGTGTACCGGAGGGACTAGGTTACAATGAGCAGTTCTTC. Its translation: CASVPEGLGYNEQFF.